The TCR beta chain under discussion was sequenced for a study of neurological immune-mediated disorders. CDR1 DFQATT and CDR2 SNEGSKA come from the germline V gene (reference sequence). Trimming removed 7 bases from V and 0 bases from J, with 4 bases in between. CDR3 length equals 12 residues. This clonotype was seen many times. cDNA synthesis was performed by 5'RACE with 10-nucleotide random UMIs. TCRdb analysed the 5' RACE reads with MiXCR anew, one entry per CDR3 protein. The table lists roughly 57,000 distinct CDR3 sequences, approximately 8.4% of them singletons, with 1.9% in the top ten. Time point defined: longitudinal time-point 3. Volunteers at a blood bank in Maryland, USA, were the healthy controls.

The sequencing sample was made of PBMCs. This receptor was obtained from a woman aged 35 to 49 in good health. This chain joins TRBV20-1 and TRBJ2-6; D remains unclear. The CDR3 DNA is TGCAGTGGTCGCTCTGGGGCCAACGTCCTGACTTTC. It specifies CSGRSGANVLTF.